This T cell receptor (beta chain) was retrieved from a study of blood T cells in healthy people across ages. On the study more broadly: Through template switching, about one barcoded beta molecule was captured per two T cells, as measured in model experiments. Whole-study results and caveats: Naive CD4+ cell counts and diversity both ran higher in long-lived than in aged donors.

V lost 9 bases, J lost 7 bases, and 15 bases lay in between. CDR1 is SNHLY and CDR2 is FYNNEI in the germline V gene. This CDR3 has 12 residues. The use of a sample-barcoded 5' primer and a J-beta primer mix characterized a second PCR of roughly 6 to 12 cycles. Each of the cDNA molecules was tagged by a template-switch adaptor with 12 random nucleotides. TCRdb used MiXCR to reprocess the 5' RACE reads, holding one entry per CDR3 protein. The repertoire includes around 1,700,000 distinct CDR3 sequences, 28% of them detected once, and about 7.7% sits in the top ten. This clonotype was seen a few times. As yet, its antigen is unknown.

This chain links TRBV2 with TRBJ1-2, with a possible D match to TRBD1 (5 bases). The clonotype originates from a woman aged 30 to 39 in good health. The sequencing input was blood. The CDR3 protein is CASSRVLGGYTF. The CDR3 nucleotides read TGTGCCAGTAGCAGGGTTTTAGGTGGCTACACCTTC. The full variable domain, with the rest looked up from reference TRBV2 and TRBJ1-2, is EPEVTQTPSHQVTQMGQEVILRCVPISNHLYFYWYRQILGQKVEFLVSFYNNEISEKSEIFDDQFSVERPDGSNFTLKIRSTKLEDSAMYFCASSRVLGGYTFGSGTRLTVV.